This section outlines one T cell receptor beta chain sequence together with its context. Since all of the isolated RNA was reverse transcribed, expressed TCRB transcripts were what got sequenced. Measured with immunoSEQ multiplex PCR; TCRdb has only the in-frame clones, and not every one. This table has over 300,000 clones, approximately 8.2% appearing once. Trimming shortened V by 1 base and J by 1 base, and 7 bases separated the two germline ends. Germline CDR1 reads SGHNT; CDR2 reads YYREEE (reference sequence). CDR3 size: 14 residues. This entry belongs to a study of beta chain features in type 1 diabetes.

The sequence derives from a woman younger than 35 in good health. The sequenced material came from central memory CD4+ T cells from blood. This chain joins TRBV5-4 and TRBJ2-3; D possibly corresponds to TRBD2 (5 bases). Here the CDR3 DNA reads TGTGCCAGCAGCTTGTTCGGGGGCACAGATACGCAGTATTTT. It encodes CASSLFGGTDTQYF.